These 12 T cell receptor beta chains were all obtained from the same sample, sequenced in a study of T cells after yellow fever vaccination. MiXCR, applied by TCRdb to the 5' RACE reads, yields one record per CDR3 protein. The sample holds hundreds of thousands of distinct CDR3 sequences; roughly 5.6% are singletons and the top ten take roughly 3%. Sequencing was performed on CD4+ T cells sorted from PBMCs, taken on the day of the yellow fever booster vaccination. These receptors were obtained from a man aged 18-30 years who received the YFV17D yellow fever vaccine.

This clonotype appeared a few times. The genes are TRBV6-5 and TRBJ2-3; D is unresolved. Germline V gene data show CDR1 as MNHEY and CDR2 as SVGAGI. Between the trimmed V and J ends, which lost 2 bases and 6 bases, there was a span of 9 bases. CDR3 length equals 13 residues. Here the CDR3 reads CASSYTTGDTQYF. CDR3 bases: TGTGCCAGCAGTTACACAACTGGGGATACGCAGTATTTT.

This clonotype was recorded at least ten times. This sequence joins TRBV7-8 and TRBJ2-7; D not certain. V was trimmed by 5 bases and J by 3 bases, leaving 8 bases between them. CDR3 length: 12 residues. CDR1 SGHVS and CDR2 FQNEAQ come from the germline V gene. CDR3 sequence: CASSLQRYEQYV. The CDR3 DNA reads TGTGCCAGCAGCCTCCAACGCTACGAGCAGTACGTC.

The chain carries TRBV4-1 and TRBJ1-5, with a tentative D call TRBD1 (5 bases). The ends were cut back, 4 bases at V and 5 bases at J, with 21 bases in the middle. CDR3 length: 17 amino acids. Germline V CDR1 and CDR2: MGHRA, YSYEKL. The CDR3 DNA is TGCGCCAGCAGCCGTTTGGGGGTTAAGGGGTTTTATCAGCCCCAGCATTTT. It encodes CASSRLGVKGFYQPQHF.

V is TRBV20-1 and J is TRBJ1-4; a possible D gene is TRBD1 (5 bases). Trimming took 0 bases from V and 4 from J, leaving 12 bases between them. Per the germline V gene, CDR1 is DFQATT and CDR2 is SNEGSKA (reference sequence). This CDR3 contains 15 residues. For the CDR3, the DNA is TGCAGTGCTAGAGATTTGGAACAGGATAATGAAAAACTGTTTTTT. As protein: CSARDLEQDNEKLFF.

This clonotype was recorded a few times. J is TRBJ2-2 and V is TRBV3-1; no clear D. Germline-derived CDR1 and CDR2 are LGHDT and YNNKEL (reference sequence). V lost 2 bases, J lost 5 bases, and 6 bases lay in between. The CDR3 extends over 13 amino acids. The CDR3 DNA follows: TGTGCCAGCAGCCAAAGGTGGACCGGGGAGCTGTTTTTT. As protein: CASSQRWTGELFF. Full variable domain (missing parts from reference TRBV3-1 and TRBJ2-2): DTAVSQTPKYLVTQMGNDKSIKCEQNLGHDTMYWYKQDSKKFLKIMFSYNNKELIINETVPNRFSPKSPDKAHLNLHINSLELGDSAVYFCASSQRWTGELFFGEGSRLTVL.

This chain joins TRBV19 and TRBJ2-2; 8 bases align to TRBD2. Looked up from germline, CDR1 is LNHDA and CDR2 is SQIVND (reference sequence). The CDR3 contains 15 residues. With V trimmed by 10 bases and J by 6 bases, 13 bases remained unmatched. The CDR3 coding sequence is TGTGCCACCGCCTTGGTAGCGGGGTTATCCGGGGAGCTGTTTTTT. Its translation: CATALVAGLSGELFF.

This clonotype was observed a handful of times. The genes are TRBV7-2 and TRBJ1-4; a possible D gene is TRBD1 (5 bases). Germline V CDR1 and CDR2: SGHTA, FQGNSA. V was cut by 3 bases and J by 6 bases, with 8 bases left in between. There are 13 residues in the CDR3. CDR3 nucleotides: TGTGCCAGCAGCTTGACGACAGATGAAAAACTGTTTTTT. Translated, it gives CASSLTTDEKLFF.

This clonotype occurred a few times. The chain combines TRBV7-2 with TRBJ1-1, with D unclear. CDR3 size: 13 residues. The ends were cut back, 2 bases at V and 4 bases at J, with 8 bases in the middle. Germline CDR1 SGHTA, CDR2 FQGNSA. CDR3 sequence (DNA): TGTGCCAGCAGCTTAAATCGGGGCACTGAAGCTTTCTTT. Encoded protein: CASSLNRGTEAFF.

This clonotype has at least ten counts. The chain uses TRBV12-3 or TRBV12-4 and TRBJ2-2, with D maybe TRBD1 (6 bases). The V end was cut by 6 bases, the J end by 6 bases, with 11 bases between. The CDR3 is made up of 13 amino acids. The CDR3 loop is CASRQGRAGELFF. In nucleotides, the CDR3 is TGTGCCAGCAGACAGGGTCGGGCCGGGGAGCTGTTTTTT.

This clonotype has a handful of counts. The chain links TRBV7-2 to TRBJ2-5; maybe TRBD2 (5 bases). From germline, CDR1 is SGHTA and CDR2 FQGNSA. This CDR3 region has 18 residues. The V end lost 0 bases, the J end lost 1 base, and 18 bases lay between the germline ends. This chain's CDR3 is CASSLAPPGPRAQETQYF. In DNA, the CDR3 is TGTGCCAGCAGCTTAGCGCCTCCCGGGCCGCGGGCCCAAGAGACCCAGTACTTC.

The chain carries TRBV19 and TRBJ2-5; 7 positions match TRBD2. Germline values: CDR1 LNHDA, CDR2 SQIVND (reference sequence). Trimming cost V 6 bases and J 5 bases; bases outside gene matches: 6. This CDR3 comprises 13 residues. The CDR3 DNA reads as TGTGCCAGTAGACACGCCGGGGGGGAGACCCAGTACTTC. Amino acid sequence: CASRHAGGETQYF.

The chain employs TRBV12-5 and TRBJ2-7; D may be TRBD1 or TRBD2 (5 bases each). CDR1 LGHNT and CDR2 FRNRAP come from the germline V gene. CDR3 length: 13 residues. Trimming left V 9 bases short and J 4 bases short, with 16 bases between. The CDR3 loop reads CASSPGTGYEQYV. CDR3 in DNA: TGTGCTAGCTCCCCGGGGACCGGGTACGAGCAGTACGTC.